These T cell receptor beta chains were read from a single sample in a study of monozygotic twins with inflammatory bowel disease. Each CDR3 protein gets one entry in TCRdb, which reprocessed the 5' RACE reads and gives no DNA. The table gives 350,000 to 400,000 distinct CDR3 sequences; the top ten clones make up 2% to 3% of it. The sample consisted of blood. Source of these receptors: a human donor with ulcerative colitis or Crohn's disease, or a healthy co-twin of an affected twin (not recorded which). The CDR3 runs from the conserved cysteine through the conserved F or W. Fields, in order: J gene, V gene, clone size, CDR3 protein. For some rows the clone size is stated as once, few or many, or as a class when expanded; others skip it.

>TRBJ1-2|TRBV6-5|NA
CASSYSMGDRVYYGYTF
>TRBJ2-2|TRBV2|NA
CASSAPILGQAANTGELFF
>TRBJ2-7|TRBV3-1|NA
CASSLMTGGAGEQYF
>TRBJ2-5|TRBV4-1|NA
CASSQKGTGETQYF
>TRBJ2-2|TRBV11-3|NA
CASSPIRDGTGELFF
>TRBJ1-1|TRBV5-1|NA
CASSLDLNTEAFF
>TRBJ2-3|TRBV12-3/TRBV12-4|NA
CASSFPQGLSTDTQYF
>TRBJ2-3|TRBV5-1|NA
CASRHPKTGMVDTQYF
>TRBJ1-2|TRBV6-4|NA
CASSDSVGDKGNYGYTF
>TRBJ2-3|TRBV10-3|NA
CAISESVFTDTQYF
>TRBJ1-1|TRBV7-3|NA
CASSLGFGTEAFF
>TRBJ2-1|TRBV7-3|NA
CASSLTPSGGGFRLLDEQFF
>TRBJ2-3|TRBV5-4|NA
CASSPELSTDTQYF
>TRBJ2-3|TRBV4-2|NA
CASSQERLAPRNTQYF
>TRBJ2-1|TRBV7-9|NA
CASKEYNEQFF
>TRBJ1-1|TRBV2|NA
CASSLGPWKEAFF
>TRBJ2-2|TRBV5-1|NA
CASSIGEWLTSGGFGGELFF
>TRBJ2-5|TRBV28|NA
CASSFWAGKETQYF
>TRBJ1-5|TRBV18|NA
CASSPGQYSNQPQHF
>TRBJ1-1|TRBV5-1|NA
CASSLGYTEAFF
>TRBJ2-1|TRBV7-9|NA
CASSSSGGYNEQFF
>TRBJ2-7|TRBV18|NA
CASTTGQGTKEQYF
>TRBJ1-2|TRBV19|NA
CASSKQGPLDYGYTF
>TRBJ2-6|TRBV4-3|NA
CASSQDRDRGPGANVLTF
>TRBJ2-1|TRBV7-3|NA
CASSLLGGGTYNEQFF
>TRBJ2-3|TRBV7-2|NA
CASSLPPGDTQYF
>TRBJ2-1|TRBV7-2|NA
CASSVDYRGRQFF
>TRBJ2-1|TRBV12-3/TRBV12-4|NA
CASSPRLEGSEQFF
>TRBJ1-5|TRBV18|NA
CASSPPGGRNQPQHF
>TRBJ2-5|TRBV7-9|NA
CASSLDAGLETQYF
>TRBJ1-1|TRBV7-3|NA
CASSLTGTLAFF
>TRBJ1-1|TRBV18|NA
CASSPISRTGGSSNTEAFF
>TRBJ2-1|TRBV24-1|NA
CATSGGGLGKDEQFF
>TRBJ2-3|TRBV29-1|NA
CSVEGGFTDTQYF
>TRBJ2-7|TRBV6-1|NA
CASSKTGVASYEQYF
>TRBJ2-7|TRBV3-1|NA
CASSQYGTLDSYEQYF
>TRBJ1-2|TRBV3-1|NA
CASSQSGSNYGYTF
>TRBJ2-1|TRBV11-2|large
CASSPDIVGINEQFF
>TRBJ2-7|TRBV4-1|NA
CASSQAGGPLYEQYF
>TRBJ2-2|TRBV24-1|NA
CATSGTGTSEYTGELFF
>TRBJ2-1|TRBV29-1|NA
CSVGGRLKSSYNEQFF
>TRBJ2-1|TRBV5-1|NA
CASSSGLAGGWFF
>TRBJ1-1|TRBV5-1|NA
CASSLPGQGVLLPEAFF
>TRBJ2-2|TRBV20-1|NA
CSASPSGGSNTGELFF
>TRBJ2-1|TRBV6-2/TRBV6-3|NA
CASSSLGEQFF
>TRBJ1-4|TRBV5-4|NA
CASSLVGSGEKLFF
>TRBJ1-2|TRBV20-1|NA
CSASDSYGYTF
>TRBJ2-7|TRBV19|NA
CASSVGPDLYEQYF
>TRBJ2-7|TRBV6-1|NA
CASSAQIARASYEQYF
>TRBJ1-1|TRBV19|NA
CASSIYGGTEAFF
>TRBJ2-7|TRBV28|NA
CASSFRHTRNLNEQYF
>TRBJ1-2|TRBV4-3|NA
CASSREAQGNFGGYTF
>TRBJ2-2|TRBV2|NA
CASRGVINTGELFF
>TRBJ2-3|TRBV7-9|NA
CASSLVGRALKDTQYF
>TRBJ2-1|TRBV2|NA
CASSEQWQGQFF
>TRBJ2-3|TRBV7-2|NA
CASRLAGSDPGLGTQYF
>TRBJ2-7|TRBV5-1|NA
CASSLRTDVYEQYF
>TRBJ2-7|TRBV6-2/TRBV6-3|NA
CASSYSAGEQYF
>TRBJ2-7|TRBV5-1|NA
CASSLVQGISYEQYF